This T cell receptor beta chain was found in a study of blood T cell repertoires in COVID-19 (dated by TCRdb to 2020 to 2022). At the level of the whole study: Samples from collaborators originated in the United States, Italy and Spain and spanned both the acute and convalescent phases of COVID-19. The material from the prospective study consisted of cDNA or gDNA derived from T cells, B-cell-depleted T cells, or PBMCs. The dataset comprised deeply sampled blood TCRbeta repertoires from subjects exposed to, actively infected with, or recovered from COVID-19. The repertoires were released in a freely available public database intended as a resource for research on the immune response to SARS-CoV-2. The samples were drawn from the first 160 participants of the ongoing ImmuneRACE study and from 950 to 1,500 subjects provided by 6 global collaborators. A de-identified subject ID, COVID-19 status, age in years and sex were almost always included in the sample metadata. Where available, HLA class I and class II types were obtained from metadata supplied by the sample provider rather than from assay-based typing. Overall study results and their limits: Clinical and demographic metadata were provided uncurated, with the amount varying by source and participant.

Each collaborating institution followed its own protocols to collect whole blood in K2EDTA tubes. For TCRbeta analysis, collaborator samples were shipped as frozen whole blood, as isolated PBMCs, or as DNA extracted from either sample type. CDR1 and CDR2, looked up from the germline V gene (reference sequence), are MNHNY and SVGAGI. V is trimmed back by 2 bases and J by 2 bases, and the junction contains 6 bases that no gene match accounts for. There are 16 amino acids in the CDR3, from cysteine to phenylalanine inclusive. Of the read, only the CDR3 DNA is kept; its 48 bases are in frame from base 1. On this clone: Its target antigen remains unknown. Base qualities are not at hand, and no much larger clone is one base apart.

TCRbeta CDR3 regions were amplified from genomic DNA by means of the immunoSEQ Assay, a bias-controlled multiplex PCR. The study's own analysis went as follows. Nucleated cell counts per sample were estimated from amplification of reference gene primers within the assay. Sequence reads were collapsed and filtered to measure the absolute abundance of every unique TCRbeta CDR3 rearrangement. For each sample, productive Simpson clonality was calculated as the square root of Simpson's diversity index over productive rearrangements. TCRdb carries this immuneACCESS record with in-frame sequences only. Its versions omit some clonotypes, under half of them owing to an unresolved V gene in the studies checked, with the rest unexplained. V, J and clone size reflect that table, while D and trimming were determined from the DNA. For this sample the table gives some 77,000 clones, of which about four fifths were detected only once. The top ten clones comprise under 30% of the sample.

Rearrangement joined TRBV6-6 to TRBJ1-5, and 7 junctional nucleotides match TRBD1. The receptor was isolated from a man between 70 and 80 years old with acute or convalescent COVID-19. The sequencing sample was made of peripheral blood. The encoded CDR3 is CASSYPKGAGNQPQHF. The sequence in DNA is TGTGCCAGCAGTTACCCAAAGGGGGCAGGCAATCAGCCCCAGCATTTT.